This T cell receptor beta chain comes out of a study of vaccination and CD4 T cells after COVID-19. Treatment in this sample: roughly nine-day PBMC culture with coronavirus spike peptide pools or control peptides (ViraFEST assay). CD4+ T lymphocytes from the unexposed donor were collected before the COVID-19 pandemic (2011-2018). A note on this clonotype: Its antigen remains unknown.

Sequenced with the Oncomine TCR Beta short-read assay was DNA taken from cultured CD4+ T cells. From the PCR reads, TCRdb called clonotypes with MiXCR, one entry per CDR3 protein. The sample carries thousands of distinct CDR3 sequences, roughly 29% recorded once. CDR3 size: 13 residues. Trimming pared 2 bases from V and 3 bases from J, leaving 10 bases between. Germline values: CDR1 DFQATT, CDR2 SNEGSKA (reference sequence). This receptor was taken from a human donor in good health. Specimen: CD4+ T cells from blood, cultured in vitro. This chain connects TRBV20-1 to TRBJ1-2, with D perhaps matching TRBD1 (6 bases). The CDR3 sequence: CSARRGADYGYTF. The CDR3 coding sequence is TGCAGTGCTAGAAGGGGGGCGGACTATGGCTACACCTTC.